This is a list of T cell receptor beta chains from one sample in a study of T cell responses to AZD1222 COVID-19 vaccine. Using immunoSEQ multiplex PCR, the repertoire was profiled, and TCRdb retains in-frame clones only, with some absent. The sample includes about 100,000 clones, about 87% of them seen just once. Sample: peripheral blood, taken on day 0 of AZD1222 vaccination. The receptors here all came from an adult in good health. Each CDR3 is given with its conserved first and last residue. The order of the fields is J gene, V gene, D gene, clone size, CDR3 DNA, CDR3 protein. D genes are given only for firm matches. Clone size is given for some rows only: seen once, a few or many times, or a class if the clone is expanded.

J gene: TRBJ2-2
V gene: TRBV30
D gene: TRBD2
clone size: NA
CDR3 DNA: TGTGCCTGGAGGCCGGGGACTAGCGGGGGGGTATCCGGGGAGCTGTTTTTT
CDR3 protein: CAWRPGTSGGVSGELFF

J gene: TRBJ1-5
V gene: TRBV7-8
D gene: NA
clone size: NA
CDR3 DNA: TGTGCCAGGAGGCAGGGGCTAAGCAATCAGCCCCAGCATTTT
CDR3 protein: CARRQGLSNQPQHF

J gene: TRBJ2-7
V gene: TRBV21-1
D gene: NA
clone size: NA
CDR3 DNA: TGTGCCAGCAGCTCGCCACAGGGTACAGAGCAGTACTTC
CDR3 protein: CASSSPQGTEQYF

J gene: TRBJ1-2
V gene: TRBV4-3
D gene: TRBD1
clone size: NA
CDR3 DNA: TGCGCCAGCAGCCTATATAACGCCGGGACAGGCTATGGCTACACCTTC
CDR3 protein: CASSLYNAGTGYGYTF

J gene: TRBJ2-7
V gene: TRBV24-1
D gene: NA
clone size: NA
CDR3 DNA: TGTGCCACCAGTGATGCGACTACGTCCTACGAGCAGTACTTC
CDR3 protein: CATSDATTSYEQYF

J gene: TRBJ2-1
V gene: TRBV7-6
D gene: NA
clone size: NA
CDR3 DNA: TGTGCCAGCAGCTCGTCCGGGGCGGGTGAGCAGTTCTTC
CDR3 protein: CASSSSGAGEQFF

J gene: TRBJ2-1
V gene: TRBV6-2/TRBV6-3
D gene: NA
clone size: NA
CDR3 DNA: TGTGCCAGCAGTTACTCGGACTACAATGAGCAGTTCTTC
CDR3 protein: CASSYSDYNEQFF

J gene: TRBJ1-3
V gene: TRBV6-5
D gene: NA
clone size: NA
CDR3 DNA: TGTGCCAGCAGCTCCAGAGTCTTGGGAAACACCATATATTTT
CDR3 protein: CASSSRVLGNTIYF

J gene: TRBJ2-1
V gene: TRBV5-1
D gene: NA
clone size: few
CDR3 DNA: TGCGCCAGCAGCTTGAGGGTGGTACAGGGTGGTCGGAATGAGCAGTTCTTC
CDR3 protein: CASSLRVVQGGRNEQFF

J gene: TRBJ1-3
V gene: TRBV24-1
D gene: NA
clone size: NA
CDR3 DNA: TGTGCCACCAGTGATGAGGAAGGAACTGGAAACACCATATATTTT
CDR3 protein: CATSDEEGTGNTIYF

J gene: TRBJ1-3
V gene: TRBV29-1
D gene: NA
clone size: NA
CDR3 DNA: TGCAGCGTTTGTGACTCTGGAAACACCATATATTTT
CDR3 protein: CSVCDSGNTIYF